Listed here are 2 T cell receptor beta chains from one sample, sequenced in a study of T-cell memory formation after mild COVID-19. TCRdb called the 5' RACE reads again in MiXCR, with one record for every CDR3 protein. The data show 200,000 to 300,000 distinct CDR3 sequences, with roughly 15% seen just once and approximately 2.1% held by the top ten. Sequencing input: PBMCs or a T cell subset sorted from them (not recorded which). Receptors originate from an adult woman who had mild COVID-19 (a few samples of this study predate the infection). Cell type and time point are not known.

The rearrangement links TRBV18 to TRBJ1-4; the D gene is possibly TRBD1 (6 bases). The CDR3 contains 15 residues. Trimming pared 6 bases from V and 8 bases from J, leaving 19 bases between. CDR1 is KGHSH and CDR2 is LQKENI in the germline V gene. CDR3: CASSPNGGAMEKLFF. The CDR3 bases are TGTGCCAGCTCCCCAAATGGGGGGGCAATGGAAAAACTGTTTTTT.

This clonotype turned up a few times. The chain recombines TRBV3-1 with TRBJ2-1; either TRBD1 or TRBD2 may fit D (5 bases each). Trimming removed 3 bases from V and 0 bases from J, with 15 bases in between. The CDR3 totals 17 residues. Germline values: CDR1 LGHDT, CDR2 YNNKEL (reference sequence). In DNA, the CDR3 is TGTGCCAGCAGCCACCCATCTGGGGGTAGCTCCTACAATGAGCAGTTCTTC. Translating it yields CASSHPSGGSSYNEQFF.